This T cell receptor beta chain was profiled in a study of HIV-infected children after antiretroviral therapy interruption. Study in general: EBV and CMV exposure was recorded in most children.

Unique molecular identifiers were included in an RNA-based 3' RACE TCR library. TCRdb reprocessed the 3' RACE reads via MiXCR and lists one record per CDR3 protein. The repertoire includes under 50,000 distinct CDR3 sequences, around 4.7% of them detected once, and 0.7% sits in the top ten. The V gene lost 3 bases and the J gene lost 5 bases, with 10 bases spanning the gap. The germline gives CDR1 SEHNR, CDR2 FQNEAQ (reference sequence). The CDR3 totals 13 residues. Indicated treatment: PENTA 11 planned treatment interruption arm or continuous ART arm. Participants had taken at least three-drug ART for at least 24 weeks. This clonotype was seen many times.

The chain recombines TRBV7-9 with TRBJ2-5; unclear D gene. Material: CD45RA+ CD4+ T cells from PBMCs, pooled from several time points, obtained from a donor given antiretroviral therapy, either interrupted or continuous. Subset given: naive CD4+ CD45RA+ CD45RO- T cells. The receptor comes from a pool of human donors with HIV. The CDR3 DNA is TGTGCCAGCAGCTTTAAGTTCATCGAGACCCAGTACTTC. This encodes CASSFKFIETQYF.